These 27 T cell receptor beta chains share one sample of origin, sequenced in a study of CD8+CD57+ T cells in acquired aplastic anemia. The use of genomic DNA as template underpinned the TCR beta VDJ and CDR3 profiling. TCRdb re-analysed the reads in MiXCR, keeping a single row per CDR3 protein. The profile covers 150,000 to 200,000 distinct CDR3 sequences, with approximately 48% appearing a single time and around 2% taken by the ten largest. Patients included in sequencing had previously demonstrated CD8+CD57+ cell expansion by flow cytometry. The source material was sorted CD4+, CD8+, or CD8+CD57+ T cells (not recorded which) from PBMCs. These receptor sequences come from a human donor with aplastic anemia.

The gene calls are TRBV2 and TRBJ2-3, with 7 nucleotides matching TRBD1. Germline-derived CDR1 and CDR2 are SNHLY and FYNNEI. The CDR3 length is 13 residues. V lost 7 bases and J lost 8; bases outside the gene matches: 9. CDR3 coding DNA: TGTGCCAGCAAGGCAGGGACAGCAGTTACGCAGTATTTT. Translating gives CASKAGTAVTQYF. The full variable domain, with the rest looked up from reference TRBV2 and TRBJ2-3, is EPEVTQTPSHQVTQMGQEVILRCVPISNHLYFYWYRQILGQKVEFLVSFYNNEISEKSEIFDDQFSVERPDGSNFTLKIRSTKLEDSAMYFCASKAGTAVTQYFGPGTRLTVL.

In its sample, this clonotype was seen many times. The gene calls are TRBV7-2 and TRBJ2-6; D is possibly TRBD1 (5 bases). Trimming shortened V by 4 bases and J by 4 bases, and 14 bases separated the two germline ends. CDR3 length: 16 residues. In germline, CDR1 is SGHTA, CDR2 FQGNSA. This CDR3 is CASSSMQGNGANVLTF. Here the CDR3 DNA reads TGTGCCAGCAGCTCGATGCAGGGCAACGGGGCCAACGTCCTGACTTTC. Supplemented by reference TRBV7-2 and TRBJ2-6, the full variable domain reads GAGVSQSPSNKVTEKGKDVELRCDPISGHTALYWYRQSLGQGLEFLIYFQGNSAPDKSGLPSDRFSAERTGGSVSTLTIQRTQQEDSAVYLCASSSMQGNGANVLTFGAGSRLTVL.

This clonotype appeared many times. The chain combines TRBV7-9 with TRBJ1-6, with TRBD1 identical over 7 bases. The CDR3 is made up of 13 amino acids. V dropped 1 base and J dropped 13; count of bases not matched to a gene: 4. Germline V CDR1 and CDR2: SEHNR, FQNEAQ (reference sequence). The CDR3 nucleotides read TGTGCCAGCAGCTTAGGACAGGGAGTCCCCCTCCACTTT. This sequence encodes CASSLGQGVPLHF. The full variable domain, in which reference TRBV7-9 and TRBJ1-6 provide the parts outside the CDR3, is DTGVSQNPRHKITKRGQNVTFRCDPISEHNRLYWYRQTLGQGPEFLTYFQNEAQLEKSRLLSDRFSAERPKGSFSTLEIQRTEQGDSAMYLCASSLGQGVPLHFGNGTRLTVT.

This chain uses TRBV9 with TRBJ2-1; maybe TRBD1 (5 bases). Germline V gene lookup returns CDR1 SGDLS and CDR2 YYNGEE. The CDR3 runs to 16 residues. The V and J ends lost 0 bases and 4 bases respectively, with 14 bases between them. In DNA form, the CDR3 reads TGTGCCAGCAGCGTAGTGAGTGCAGGGATGTACAATGAGCAGTTCTTC. Its translation: CASSVVSAGMYNEQFF.

J is TRBJ2-7 and V is TRBV24-1, with D possibly called TRBD1 or TRBD2 (5 bases each). There are 15 residues in the CDR3. Germline CDR1 is KGHDR and CDR2 is SFDVKD. The V gene lost 7 bases and the J gene lost 4 bases, with 19 bases spanning the gap. The CDR3 spells CATSTLGTEIYEQYF. The CDR3 DNA reads as TGTGCCACCAGCACCTTAGGGACGGAGATTTACGAGCAGTACTTC.

This chain links TRBV2 with TRBJ2-3; no firm D call. The CDR3 contains 14 residues. The V end lost 7 bases, the J end lost 0 bases, and 11 bases lay between the germline ends. CDR1 and CDR2 from the germline V gene are SNHLY and FYNNEI. CDR3 sequence (DNA): TGTGCCAGCACCGGCCTAGGGAGCACAGATACGCAGTATTTT. The encoded protein is CASTGLGSTDTQYF.

This chain connects TRBV10-3 to TRBJ2-7; D gene ambiguous. Germline CDR1 reads ENHRY; CDR2 reads SYGVKD. The CDR3 is made up of 14 amino acids. The germline V and J ends were trimmed by 7 bases and 0 bases, with 13 bases remaining between them. CDR3 coding DNA: TGTGCCATCACTGACGGAGCGAACTCCTACGAGCAGTACTTC. This encodes CAITDGANSYEQYF.

The chain is built from TRBV7-2 and TRBJ1-1, with D perhaps TRBD1 (6 bases). From germline, CDR1 is SGHTA and CDR2 FQGNSA. V lost 11 bases and J 0 bases, leaving 10 bases between the germline ends. This CDR3 has 12 residues. DNA of the CDR3: TGTGCCGCCGGGACACTGAACACTGAAGCTTTCTTT. This sequence encodes CAAGTLNTEAFF.

The sample holds a few counts of this clonotype. The chain recombines TRBV11-2 with TRBJ2-1; D is perhaps TRBD2 (6 bases). Between the trimmed V and J ends, which lost 5 bases and 5 bases, there was a span of 13 bases. The CDR3 sequence is 14 residues long. Germline V gene data show CDR1 as SGHAT and CDR2 as FQNNGV. CDR3: CASSPQGGDNEQFF. The CDR3, as DNA: TGTGCCAGCAGCCCCCAAGGCGGGGACAATGAGCAGTTCTTC.

This clonotype has a handful of counts. The rearrangement joins TRBV2 to TRBJ1-1; weak D call: TRBD1 (6 bases). V was trimmed by 6 bases and J by 2 bases, leaving 7 bases between them. The germline V gene encodes CDR1 SNHLY and CDR2 FYNNEI. This CDR3 is built from 12 residues. The CDR3 loop reads CASRQGNTEAFF. In DNA form, the CDR3 reads TGTGCCAGCAGACAGGGAAACACTGAAGCTTTCTTT.

The chain employs TRBV11-2 and TRBJ2-7, with 7 bases aligning to TRBD1. The germline V gene encodes CDR1 SGHAT and CDR2 FQNNGV. The CDR3 totals 16 residues. After removal of 2 bases from V and 3 bases from J, the junction contained 10 bases not matched to a gene. CDR3 in amino acids: CASSLPVRGLLYEQYF. CDR3 nucleotides: TGTGCCAGCAGCTTACCCGTTAGGGGGCTGCTCTACGAGCAGTACTTC.

The genes are TRBV9 and TRBJ1-2, with no clear D. CDR1 is SGDLS and CDR2 is YYNGEE in the germline V gene. CDR3 length: 12 residues. The DNA for the CDR3 is TGTGCTAGTAGCCGAGCTAACTATGGCTACACCTTC. Its translation: CASSRANYGYTF. The full variable domain, its missing parts supplied by reference TRBV9 and TRBJ1-2, is DSGVTQTPKHLITATGQRVTLRCSPRSGDLSVYWYQQSLDQGLQFLIQYYNGEERAKGNILERFSAQQFPDLHSELNLSSLELGDSALYFCASSRANYGYTFGSGTRLTVV.

The chain is built from TRBV25-1 and TRBJ2-1; 9 bases are a match to TRBD1. The V segment lost 6 bases and the J segment 2 bases; nucleotides outside the gene matches: 8. From germline, CDR1 is MGHDK and CDR2 SYGVNS. This CDR3 is built from 16 residues. In DNA form, the CDR3 reads TGTGCCAGCAGCCTCCTGGACAGGGGCCCCTACAATGAGCAGTTCTTC. Its translation: CASSLLDRGPYNEQFF.

V usage is TRBV24-1 and J usage is TRBJ1-1, with 10 bases that match TRBD1. Unmatched junction bases numbered 6, after V lost 5 bases and J lost 4 bases. Looked up from germline, CDR1 is KGHDR and CDR2 is SFDVKD. This CDR3 spans 15 amino acids. The CDR3 protein is CATSVRTGGITEAFF. CDR3 coding DNA: TGTGCCACCAGTGTAAGGACAGGGGGGATCACTGAAGCTTTCTTT.

V and J are TRBV19 and TRBJ2-2, with TRBD1 matching over 8 bases. V was pared by 10 bases and J by 4 bases, with 8 bases of the junction left unmatched. This CDR3 comprises 14 residues. CDR1 LNHDA and CDR2 SQIVND come from the germline V gene (reference sequence). The CDR3 nucleotides read TGTGCCAACACGGACAGGGTGGTCACCGGGGAGCTGTTTTTT. This translates into CANTDRVVTGELFF.

V and J are TRBV19 and TRBJ1-2; D is unresolved. Germline V lookup: CDR1 LNHDA, CDR2 SQIVND (reference sequence). Trimming stripped 3 bases from V and 1 base from J, with 9 bases between. The CDR3 has 14 residues. The CDR3 loop reads CASSIGADNYGYTF. CDR3 DNA sequence: TGTGCCAGTAGTATCGGAGCAGATAACTATGGCTACACCTTC.

The V and J genes are TRBV2 and TRBJ2-5; 10 nucleotides line up with TRBD2. The CDR3 totals 15 residues. V shed 2 bases, J shed 5 bases, and the junction held 5 bases outside the gene matches. The germline gives CDR1 SNHLY, CDR2 FYNNEI. CDR3 bases: TGTGCCAGCAGTGAACTCAGCGGGGGGGGGGAGACCCAGTACTTC. Its protein is CASSELSGGGETQYF.

The chain links TRBV5-1 to TRBJ2-7; a possible D gene is TRBD1 (7 bases). Trimming left V 7 bases short and J 2 bases short, with 16 bases between. Germline V lookup: CDR1 SGHRS, CDR2 YFSETQ. CDR3 length: 14 amino acids. Here the CDR3 DNA reads TGCGCCAGCGACGCGGGGCAGGGGGCCTACGAGCAGTACTTC. Translated, it gives CASDAGQGAYEQYF. The full variable domain, rest sourced from reference TRBV5-1 and TRBJ2-7, is KAGVTQTPRYLIKTRGQQVTLSCSPISGHRSVSWYQQTPGQGLQFLFEYFSETQRNKGNFPGRFSGRQFSNSRSEMNVSTLELGDSALYLCASDAGQGAYEQYFGPGTRLTVT.

Here the CDR3 reads CASSLRGRDGLVSRVNTEAFF. DNA of the CDR3: TGCGCCAGCAGCTTGCGAGGACGGGATGGTCTAGTTTCTCGAGTGAACACTGAAGCTTTCTTT. This chain uses TRBV5-1 with TRBJ1-1; D is uncertain. This CDR3 is built from 21 residues. Germline-derived CDR1 and CDR2 are SGHRS and YFSETQ. The ends were cut back, 1 base at V and 0 bases at J, with 28 bases in the middle. Full variable domain (rest looked up from reference TRBV5-1 and TRBJ1-1): KAGVTQTPRYLIKTRGQQVTLSCSPISGHRSVSWYQQTPGQGLQFLFEYFSETQRNKGNFPGRFSGRQFSNSRSEMNVSTLELGDSALYLCASSLRGRDGLVSRVNTEAFFGQGTRLTVV.

This clonotype was seen many times. This rearrangement joins TRBV5-1 to TRBJ1-1, with D possibly matching TRBD1 (6 bases). There are 14 residues in the CDR3. The V and J ends lost 4 bases and 5 bases respectively, with 15 bases between them. Germline-derived CDR1 and CDR2 are SGHRS and YFSETQ. DNA of the CDR3: TGCGCCAGCAGCCCGCAGGGGAGGCGGACTGAAGCTTTCTTT. The encoded protein is CASSPQGRRTEAFF.

This chain links TRBV15 with TRBJ2-2, with D uncertain. The CDR3 contains 14 residues. Between the trimmed V and J ends, which lost 1 base and 6 bases, there was a span of 9 bases. From germline, CDR1 is LNHNV and CDR2 YYDKDF (reference sequence). The CDR3 region has the DNA TGTGCCACCAGCAGAGTAGGTGGATCCGGGGAGCTGTTTTTT. Residues: CATSRVGGSGELFF.

In DNA, the CDR3 is TGTGCCAGCAGTCGGACAGCCTCTTGGGCTTTCTTT. As protein: CASSRTASWAFF. V is TRBV12-3 or TRBV12-4 and J is TRBJ1-1; perhaps TRBD1 as D (6 bases). The CDR3 totals 12 residues. Trimming stripped 5 bases from V and 11 bases from J, with 15 bases between.

The rearrangement uses TRBV10-3 and TRBJ2-1, with D perhaps matching TRBD1 or TRBD2 (5 bases each). The CDR3 spans 15 residues. Trimming stripped 3 bases from V and 7 bases from J, with 16 bases between. Germline CDR1 reads ENHRY; CDR2 reads SYGVKD. The CDR3 DNA reads TGTGCCATCAGTGACCCGGGACGGCTTTTAAATGAGCAGTTCTTC. This codes for CAISDPGRLLNEQFF.

The sample holds many counts of this clonotype. The chain is built from TRBV6-1 and TRBJ1-5; D is ambiguous. In germline, CDR1 is MNHNS, CDR2 SASEGT. V was trimmed by 6 bases and J by 2 bases, leaving 8 bases between them. There are 13 residues in the CDR3. The CDR3 protein is CASSPNRNQPQHF. The CDR3 bases are TGTGCCAGCAGCCCAAATCGCAATCAGCCCCAGCATTTT.

For this clonotype: One base away lies a much larger clone, so this may be a sequencing read error. This chain connects TRBV6-1 to TRBJ1-4; D may be TRBD1 (5 bases). Germline V CDR1 and CDR2: MNHNS, SASEGT. CDR3 length: 15 residues. Here the CDR3 reads CASSEPGRINERLFF. As DNA, the CDR3 is TGTGCCAGCAGTGAACCGGGACGGATTAATGAAAGACTGTTTTTT.

The chain joins TRBV29-1 to TRBJ1-4; D unclear. Trimming took off 0 bases at V and 7 bases at J, with 15 bases between the two ends. The length of the CDR3 is 15 residues. In germline, CDR1 is SQVTM, CDR2 ANQGSEA. The CDR3, as DNA: TGCAGCGTTGAAGATTGGAGGGAAGGCGGTGAAAAACTGTTTTTT. The encoded protein is CSVEDWREGGEKLFF.

V is TRBV15 and J is TRBJ2-3, with a possible D match to TRBD2 (6 bases). The V end was cut by 1 base, the J end by 2 bases, with 10 bases between. The CDR3 has 15 residues. Germline V gene data show CDR1 as LNHNV and CDR2 as YYDKDF (reference sequence). Here the CDR3 reads CATSRGGVNTDTQYF. As DNA, the CDR3 is TGTGCCACCAGCAGAGGGGGGGTGAACACAGATACGCAGTATTTT.